This T cell receptor (beta chain) was sequenced during a study of T-cell memory formation after mild COVID-19. Overall study context: TCR clusters mostly belonged to single donors.

TCRdb used MiXCR to reprocess the 5' RACE reads, holding one entry per CDR3 protein. The data show roughly 240,000 distinct CDR3 sequences, 15% to 20% seen once. This clonotype was seen a few times. The CDR3 is 11 residues long. CDR1 is SGHTA and CDR2 is FQGNSA in the germline V gene. The V and J ends lost 4 bases and 10 bases respectively, with 8 bases between them. The V and J genes are TRBV7-2 and TRBJ2-1; D possibly corresponds to TRBD1 (5 bases). Sequencing used PBMCs or a T cell subset sorted from them (not recorded which). The TCR was taken from a man between 18 and 35 years old who had mild COVID-19 (a few samples of this study predate the infection). Cell type and time point are not known. This CDR3 reads CASSSRTEQFF. DNA of the CDR3: TGTGCCAGCAGCTCGCGGACAGAGCAGTTCTTC.